A single sample gave rise to the 26 T cell receptor beta chains below, sequenced in a study of CD8 T cells in ankylosing spondylitis. General study results and limits: About 8 highly homologous variants made up a TCR beta motif, and this motif appeared characteristic of ankylosing spondylitis blood.

Their antigens remain unidentified. Using its own MiXCR run on the 5' RACE reads, TCRdb lists one record per CDR3 protein. Counted here are about 800,000 distinct CDR3 sequences, approximately 12% occurring once; the ten biggest clones make up about 0.49%. The sample comprised blood, either unsorted or a sorted T cell fraction (not recorded which). Receptors were obtained from a male donor with ankylosing spondylitis.

There are many counts of this clonotype. The chain joins TRBV6-2 or TRBV6-3 to TRBJ2-1; TRBD1 agrees at 9 bases. J was trimmed by 6 bases and V by 7 bases; bases with no gene match: 13. The CDR3 extends over 16 amino acids. CDR1 and CDR2 from the germline V gene are MNHEY and SVGEGT. CDR3: CASNLVGQGFGNEQFF. CDR3 coding DNA: TGTGCCAGCAATCTGGTGGGACAGGGCTTTGGCAATGAGCAGTTCTTC.

The chain uses TRBV20-1 and TRBJ2-1; no reliable D call. Germline CDR1 is DFQATT and CDR2 is SNEGSKA (reference sequence). Trimming pared 0 bases from V and 0 bases from J, leaving 12 bases between. CDR3 size: 16 residues. CDR3 amino acids: CSARDPRPSSYNEQFF. The CDR3 coding sequence is TGCAGTGCTAGAGATCCGAGACCTAGCTCCTACAATGAGCAGTTCTTC.

This clonotype was recorded a few times. The rearrangement uses TRBV29-1 and TRBJ2-2; D is uncertain. The CDR3 loop spans 13 amino acids. The germline V gene encodes CDR1 SQVTM and CDR2 ANQGSEA. Between the trimmed V and J ends, which lost 7 bases and 4 bases, there was a span of 13 bases. Written as DNA, the CDR3 is TGCAGCGGCCAAGGGCTCGGCACCGGGGAGCTGTTTTTT. Protein sequence: CSGQGLGTGELFF.

This clonotype was observed at least ten times. This chain links TRBV7-2 with TRBJ1-2; 7 bases map to TRBD1. The J segment lost 2 bases and the V segment lost 7 bases, leaving 7 bases of the junction unmatched. The CDR3 is made up of 14 amino acids. CDR1 SGHTA and CDR2 FQGNSA come from the germline V gene. CDR3 DNA: TGTGCCAGCACCCCCGGGACAGCAAACTATGGCTACACCTTC. Its protein is CASTPGTANYGYTF.

This clonotype has more than one count but fewer than ten. J is TRBJ2-1 and V is TRBV7-9; D not certain. V dropped 9 bases and J dropped 6 bases, with 9 bases sitting between them. This CDR3 region has 11 residues. CDR1 SEHNR and CDR2 FQNEAQ come from the germline V gene (reference sequence). The CDR3 protein is CASRWGNEQFF. In DNA, the CDR3 is TGTGCCAGTAGGTGGGGCAATGAGCAGTTCTTC.

This clonotype has only a few counts. The CDR3 is CASSQEGTGASYEQYF. Written as DNA, the CDR3 is TGTGCCAGCAGCCAAGAAGGGACAGGGGCGTCCTACGAGCAGTACTTC. The J gene is TRBJ2-7, the V gene TRBV4-2; 10 bases are a match to TRBD1. Germline V lookup: CDR1 LGHNA, CDR2 YNFKEQ. The J segment lost 1 base and the V segment lost 0 bases, leaving 3 bases of the junction unmatched. There are 16 residues in the CDR3.

This clonotype was seen a few times. J is TRBJ2-4 and V is TRBV20-1; D gene uncertain. Germline V lookup: CDR1 DFQATT, CDR2 SNEGSKA (reference sequence). CDR3 size: 14 residues. The V and J ends lost 2 bases and 9 bases respectively, with 17 bases between them. The CDR3 DNA reads as TGCAGTGCTAGACCACACGGGTGGGAAGGCATTCAGTACTTC. It codes for CSARPHGWEGIQYF.

This clonotype was counted at least ten times. The chain links TRBV5-1 to TRBJ1-1, with D unresolved. The CDR3 length is 15 residues. Trimming pared 1 base from V and 1 base from J, leaving 11 bases between. CDR1 is SGHRS and CDR2 is YFSETQ in the germline V gene. As DNA, the CDR3 is TGCGCCAGCAGCTTGTTCAGTGCGGAGAACACTGAAGCTTTCTTT. Translation gives CASSLFSAENTEAFF.

The rearrangement uses TRBV3-1 and TRBJ2-2, with TRBD2 as a possible D gene (6 bases). Looked up from germline, CDR1 is LGHDT and CDR2 is YNNKEL (reference sequence). This CDR3 spans 17 amino acids. Trimming cost V 1 base and J 0 bases, with 12 bases left between them. The CDR3 nucleotides are TGTGCCAGCAGCCAAGGGCTTTGGGGGGCGAACACCGGGGAGCTGTTTTTT. It codes for CASSQGLWGANTGELFF.

The CDR3 nucleotides are TGCGCCAGCAGCCCCCCATCAGGGTTGGAGCAGTACTTC. This gives the protein CASSPPSGLEQYF. The rearrangement links TRBV5-1 to TRBJ2-7; D might be TRBD1 (5 bases). Trimming took 4 bases from V and 7 from J, leaving 15 bases between them. Germline V lookup: CDR1 SGHRS, CDR2 YFSETQ. CDR3 size: 13 residues.

V usage is TRBV7-9 and J usage is TRBJ2-5; D is perhaps TRBD1 (5 bases). With 3 bases removed from V and 1 base from J, the gap between germline ends came to 9 bases. This CDR3 is 14 amino acids long. CDR1 is SEHNR and CDR2 is FQNEAQ in the germline V gene (reference sequence). The CDR3 DNA is TGTGCCAGCAGCTTCATGACAGTCCAAGAGACCCAGTACTTC. Translation: CASSFMTVQETQYF.

This chain links TRBV7-2 with TRBJ2-5; 13 nucleotides agree with TRBD2. The CDR3 spans 16 residues. The V segment lost 3 bases and the J segment 4 bases; nucleotides outside the gene matches: 5. Germline V gives CDR1 SGHTA, CDR2 FQGNSA. In DNA form, the CDR3 reads TGTGCCAGCAGCTTTTTGGGACTAGCGGGACTAGAGACCCAGTACTTC. As protein: CASSFLGLAGLETQYF.

The gene calls are TRBV20-1 and TRBJ1-1; D is uncertain. The CDR3 runs 13 residues. From germline, CDR1 is DFQATT and CDR2 SNEGSKA (reference sequence). The V end lost 0 bases, the J end lost 1 base, and 6 bases lay between the germline ends. The CDR3: CSARDDPNTEAFF. As DNA, the CDR3 is TGCAGTGCTAGAGATGACCCGAACACTGAAGCTTTCTTT.

Only a few counts were recorded for this clonotype. This chain uses TRBV2 with TRBJ2-3; 8 bases are a match to TRBD2. The V and J ends lost 8 bases and 6 bases, in that order; junction bases with no gene match: 4. This CDR3 region has 12 residues. Per the germline V gene, CDR1 is SNHLY and CDR2 is FYNNEI. CDR3 amino acids: CASGTRGDTQYF. CDR3 DNA sequence: TGTGCCAGCGGGACTAGGGGGGATACGCAGTATTTT.

The rearrangement uses TRBV7-2 and TRBJ2-3; D unclear. The CDR3 consists of 15 residues. Germline V gene sequence: CDR1 SGHTA, CDR2 FQGNSA. V gave up 2 bases and J gave up 5 bases, with 14 bases separating them. CDR3 loop: CASSLIPFGEDTQYF. The CDR3 nucleotides are TGTGCCAGCAGCTTAATTCCATTTGGGGAAGATACGCAGTATTTT.

This clonotype has just a few counts. The chain links TRBV28 to TRBJ2-7, with 11 nucleotides matching TRBD2. Trimming removed 3 bases from V and 4 bases from J; junction bases left unmatched: 11. The CDR3 totals 17 residues. Germline values: CDR1 MDHEN, CDR2 SYDVKM. The CDR3 DNA reads TGTGCCAGCAGTTTTCTCCTAGCGGGAGGTATCGGGTACGAGCAGTACTTC. Residues: CASSFLLAGGIGYEQYF.

This clonotype came up a few times. This chain joins TRBV2 and TRBJ1-5; tentative D call: TRBD1 (5 bases). Germline values: CDR1 SNHLY, CDR2 FYNNEI. There are 15 residues in the CDR3. Trimming pared 6 bases from V and 9 bases from J, leaving 21 bases between. The CDR3 sequence is CASRRQTSGGGPQHF. The CDR3 DNA is TGTGCCAGCAGAAGACAGACCTCGGGTGGCGGGCCCCAGCATTTT.

The chain joins TRBV20-1 to TRBJ2-1; tentatively, D is TRBD1 (6 bases). CDR1 is DFQATT and CDR2 is SNEGSKA in the germline V gene (reference sequence). V was pared by 5 bases and J by 2 bases, with 10 bases between. This CDR3 has 13 amino acids. The CDR3 bases are TGCAGTGCTGGTAGGACAGCCTACAATGAGCAGTTCTTC. Its translation: CSAGRTAYNEQFF.

This clonotype was found many times. The rearrangement links TRBV7-2 to TRBJ2-5; 9 bases are a match to TRBD2. There are 15 residues in the CDR3. CDR1 is SGHTA and CDR2 is FQGNSA in the germline V gene. Trimming cost V 7 bases and J 3 bases; bases outside gene matches: 9. CDR3 in DNA: TGTGCCAGCACCCGGCAAGTAGCGGGGGAAGAGACCCAGTACTTC. Translating it yields CASTRQVAGEETQYF.

In its sample, this clonotype was seen many times. This chain links TRBV12-3 or TRBV12-4 with TRBJ1-4; D is possibly TRBD1 (5 bases). The CDR3 consists of 14 residues. Trimming took 3 bases from V and 6 from J, leaving 11 bases between them. CDR3 loop: CASSFGGGDEKLFF. As DNA, the CDR3 is TGTGCCAGCAGTTTTGGCGGGGGGGATGAAAAACTGTTTTTT.

There are a few counts of this clonotype. This sequence joins TRBV6-4 and TRBJ2-3; perhaps TRBD2 as D (6 bases). The CDR3 contains 15 residues. From germline, CDR1 is MRHNA and CDR2 SNTAGT. V was clipped by 4 bases and J by 3 bases, with 14 bases between them. CDR3 DNA: TGTGCCAGCAGTGTTAAGACTAGTAAGACAGATACGCAGTATTTT. This codes for CASSVKTSKTDTQYF.

This clonotype was recorded many times. This sequence joins TRBV20-1 and TRBJ2-3, with 11 bases that match TRBD2. CDR1 is DFQATT, CDR2 SNEGSKA, per germline (reference sequence). Germline trimming cut 3 bases from V and 5 bases from J; bases unmatched to any gene: 4. The CDR3 has 14 residues. The CDR3 bases are TGCAGTGCTAGCCGACTAGCGGGGAAAGATACGCAGTATTTT. Protein product: CSASRLAGKDTQYF.

The chain is built from TRBV9 and TRBJ1-5, with D tentatively TRBD1 (6 bases). The CDR3 totals 14 residues. V lost 2 bases to trimming and J lost 9 bases, with 15 bases between them. Germline V gene sequence: CDR1 SGDLS, CDR2 YYNGEE. CDR3: CASSVDRNLWPQHF. CDR3 sequence (DNA): TGTGCCAGCAGCGTCGACAGGAACCTGTGGCCCCAGCATTTT.

The genes are TRBV6-5 and TRBJ2-2; D perhaps matches TRBD1 (5 bases). Deletions cut 4 bases from V and 6 bases from J, with 21 bases between. Looked up from germline, CDR1 is MNHEY and CDR2 is SVGAGI. The CDR3 totals 17 residues. CDR3 protein: CASSSAHRTPRAGELFF. CDR3 DNA: TGTGCCAGCAGTTCGGCCCACAGGACACCCAGGGCCGGGGAGCTGTTTTTT.

This clonotype came up a few times. This sequence joins TRBV29-1 and TRBJ1-4; D is unresolved. Trimming cost V 4 bases and J 5 bases, with 8 bases left between them. CDR3 length equals 12 residues. Germline V gene lookup returns CDR1 SQVTM and CDR2 ANQGSEA. The CDR3 nucleotides are TGCAGCGTTGCGGGAGCCAATGAAAAACTGTTTTTT. Translation gives CSVAGANEKLFF.

This clonotype occurred many times. The gene calls are TRBV24-1 and TRBJ2-1; 9 nucleotides line up with TRBD2. Trimming removed 3 bases from V and 15 bases from J; junction bases left unmatched: 11. Germline V gives CDR1 KGHDR, CDR2 SFDVKD. The CDR3 runs to 14 residues. This chain's CDR3 is CATSDPLAGPQTFF. CDR3 DNA: TGTGCCACCAGTGATCCCCTAGCGGGGCCCCAAACGTTCTTC.